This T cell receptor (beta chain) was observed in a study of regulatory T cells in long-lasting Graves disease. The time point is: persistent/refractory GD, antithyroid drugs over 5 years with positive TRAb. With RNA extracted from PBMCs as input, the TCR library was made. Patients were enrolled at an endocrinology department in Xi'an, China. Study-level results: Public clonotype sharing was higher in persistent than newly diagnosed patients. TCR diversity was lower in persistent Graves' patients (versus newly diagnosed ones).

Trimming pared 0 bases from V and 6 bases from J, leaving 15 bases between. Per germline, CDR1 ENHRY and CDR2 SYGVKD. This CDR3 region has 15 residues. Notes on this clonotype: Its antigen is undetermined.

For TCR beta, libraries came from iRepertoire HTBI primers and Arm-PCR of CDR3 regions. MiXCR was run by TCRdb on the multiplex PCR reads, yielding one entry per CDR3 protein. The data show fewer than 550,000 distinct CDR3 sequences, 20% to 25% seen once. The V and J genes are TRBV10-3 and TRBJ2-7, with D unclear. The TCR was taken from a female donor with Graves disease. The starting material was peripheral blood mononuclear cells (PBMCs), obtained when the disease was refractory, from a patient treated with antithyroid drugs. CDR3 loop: CAISESWSSTCEQYF. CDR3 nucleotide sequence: TGTGCCATCAGTGAGTCTTGGTCATCTACTTGCGAGCAGTACTTC.